The sequence of this TCR beta chain was determined in a study of neurological immune-mediated disorders. This clonotype was seen at least ten times. V gave up 1 base and J gave up 5 bases, with 14 bases separating them. The CDR3 is 15 amino acids. CDR1 is SGHTA, CDR2 FQGTGA, per germline. Via MiXCR, TCRdb re-called the 5' RACE reads, giving one row per CDR3 protein. The data contain tens of thousands of distinct CDR3 sequences, 10% of them seen just once; the ten biggest clones take up under 5.5%. The source material was PBMCs. The V and J genes are TRBV7-3 and TRBJ2-5, with unresolved D. The source is a man aged 65-85 years with HTLV-1-associated myelopathy (HAM/TSP). The CDR3 is CASSLRPAVGETQYF. The CDR3 coding sequence is TGTGCCAGCAGCTTAAGACCGGCGGTAGGCGAGACCCAGTACTTC. The full variable domain, rest sourced from reference TRBV7-3 and TRBJ2-5, is GAGVSQTPSNKVTEKGKYVELRCDPISGHTALYWYRQSLGQGPEFLIYFQGTGAADDSGLPNDRFFAVRPEGSVSTLKIQRTERGDSAVYLCASSLRPAVGETQYFGPGTRLLVL.